This T cell receptor beta chain emerged from a study of blood T cells in healthy people across ages. Across the study: Capturing about one barcoded beta molecule per two T cells was achieved by template switching.

Combining a sample-barcoded 5' primer with a J-beta primer mix, a second PCR ran for roughly 6 to 11 cycles. Each sample provided no less than 3 million CDR3-containing paired-end reads. TCRdb reanalysed the 5' RACE reads using MiXCR and keeps one entry per CDR3 protein. This table holds more than 900,000 distinct CDR3 sequences, about 28% found once. Per-sample PBMC isolation yielded at least 6.5 million cells. V was clipped by 4 bases and J by 7 bases, with 23 bases between them. From germline, CDR1 is SGDLS and CDR2 YYNGEE. This CDR3 spans 17 amino acids. The sample also formed part of further work on T cells of mothers and their children. This second study says: Each mother gave over 8 million TCR beta CDR3 reads; each child, about 2.9 million.

This TCR derives from a woman in her thirties or forties in good health. V usage is TRBV9 and J usage is TRBJ1-4; possible D gene TRBD1, 5 bases. The specimen sequenced was blood. CDR3 sequence: CASSPQGDSRRGEKLFF. The CDR3 DNA sequence: TGTGCCAGCAGCCCCCAAGGAGACAGCAGGAGGGGTGAAAAACTGTTTTTT.